This passage covers 13 T cell receptor beta chains from one sample sequenced in a study of T cell repertoires in MIS-A myocarditis (dated by TCRdb to between 2021 and 2024). Libraries were made using the immunoSEQ multiplex PCR assay. Here the immuneACCESS table is served through TCRdb, limited to in-frame sequences with V and J called. Missing clones are a known gap in these copies; in checked studies unresolved V genes cover under half, and the rest lacks a known reason. Across this sample there are about 15,000 clones, with 74% seen only once. The top ten clonotypes cover roughly two thirds of the sample. The sample comprised left ventricle heart tissue obtained at autopsy. The sample's cell subset or site label, decoded: cardiac tissue sample (left or right ventricle, interventricular septum, or pericardium). These receptors came from a man aged 18 to 29 with fulminant myocarditis from multisystem inflammatory syndrome in adults (MIS-A) after COVID-19.

J is TRBJ1-6 and V is TRBV18; D unclear. Trimming stripped 6 bases from V and 8 bases from J, with 8 bases between. Germline V gene data show CDR1 as KGHSH and CDR2 as LQKENI. The CDR3 loop spans 12 amino acids. CDR3 bases: TGTGCCAGCTCTTCCGGGGATTCACCCCTCCACTTT. The encoded protein is CASSSGDSPLHF.

The V gene is TRBV29-1, the J gene TRBJ1-2, with D unclear. Germline CDR1 and CDR2: SQVTM and ANQGSEA. This CDR3 has 12 amino acids. Trimming took off 0 bases at V and 2 bases at J, with 4 bases between the two ends. The CDR3 loop is CSVEDLNYGYTF. The CDR3 DNA follows: TGCAGCGTTGAAGATCTAAACTATGGCTACACCTTC. Using reference TRBV29-1 and TRBJ1-2 for the parts outside the CDR3, the full variable domain is SAVISQKPSRDICQRGTSLTIQCQVDSQVTMMFWYRQQPGQSLTLIATANQGSEATYESGFVIDKFPISRPNLTFSTLTVSNMSPEDSSIYLCSVEDLNYGYTFGSGTRLTVV.

V and J are TRBV7-9 and TRBJ1-1, with D uncertain. This CDR3 is built from 14 residues. The germline gives CDR1 SEHNR, CDR2 FQNEAQ (reference sequence). Deletions cut 5 bases from V and 7 bases from J, with 17 bases between. CDR3 region: CASSPQAGVYEAFF. CDR3 bases: TGTGCCAGCAGCCCCCAAGCGGGAGTCTATGAAGCTTTCTTT.

The chain employs TRBV4-1 and TRBJ2-7, with D possibly matching TRBD2 (5 bases). Between the trimmed V and J ends, which lost 1 base and 3 bases, there was a span of 7 bases. The CDR3 spans 13 residues. Germline values: CDR1 MGHRA, CDR2 YSYEKL. DNA of the CDR3: TGCGCCAGCAGCCAAGGAGGGTACTACGAGCAGTACTTC. Amino acids: CASSQGGYYEQYF.

The V gene is TRBV7-8, the J gene TRBJ2-7, with D possibly TRBD2 on 5 matching bases. V was trimmed by 4 bases and J by 2 bases, leaving 15 bases between them. The length of the CDR3 is 15 residues. Germline CDR1 reads SGHVS; CDR2 reads FQNEAQ. The DNA of the CDR3 is TGTGCCAGCAGCTCGCCGGGAAAGATGGCCTACGAGCAGTACTTC. Its translation: CASSSPGKMAYEQYF. The whole variable domain, filled in from reference TRBV7-8 and TRBJ2-7, reads GAGVSQSPRYKVAKRGQDVALRCDPISGHVSLFWYQQALGQGPEFLTYFQNEAQLDKSGLPSDRFFAERPEGSVSTLKIQRTQQEDSAVYLCASSSPGKMAYEQYFGPGTRLTVT.

V is TRBV6-6 and J is TRBJ1-5, with TRBD1 matching 7 bases. The length of the CDR3 is 13 residues. V shed 5 bases, J shed 9 bases, and the junction held 7 bases outside the gene matches. Germline CDR1 and CDR2: MNHNY and SVGAGI (reference sequence). The CDR3 reads CASSRDRVLPQHF. The CDR3 nucleotides are TGTGCCAGCAGTCGGGACAGAGTCCTGCCCCAGCATTTT.

The rearrangement uses TRBV2 and TRBJ2-3, with 9 positions matching TRBD2. The CDR3 consists of 15 residues. In germline, CDR1 is SNHLY, CDR2 FYNNEI. After removal of 8 bases from V and 2 bases from J, the junction contained 8 bases not matched to a gene. The CDR3 DNA sequence: TGTGCCAGCGAGAGGGCGGGGGGGCACACAGATACGCAGTATTTT. It yields the protein CASERAGGHTDTQYF.

This clone has just a few counts. Here the CDR3 reads CASRGGGEKEDTQYF. The DNA for the CDR3 is TGTGCCAGCCGTGGAGGGGGGGAGAAGGAAGATACGCAGTATTTT. V usage is TRBV28 and J usage is TRBJ2-3; D is possibly TRBD2 (7 bases). This CDR3 is built from 15 residues. Trimming took off 8 bases at V and 5 bases at J, with 20 bases between the two ends. CDR1 and CDR2 (germline): MDHEN, SYDVKM.

A few counts support this clone. This chain joins TRBV7-6 and TRBJ2-5; D is possibly TRBD2 (5 bases). The CDR3 loop spans 12 amino acids. V was shortened by 5 bases and J by 7 bases, with 11 bases between the two germline ends. Germline CDR1 SGHVS, CDR2 FNYEAQ. In DNA form, the CDR3 reads TGTGCCAGCAGCCCTAGCCCAGGGACCCAGTACTTC. Protein sequence: CASSPSPGTQYF.

This clone was picked up one time. The chain employs TRBV2 and TRBJ2-3; D may be TRBD2 (6 bases). CDR1 SNHLY and CDR2 FYNNEI come from the germline V gene. The CDR3 consists of 15 residues. V was pared by 5 bases and J by 2 bases, with 14 bases between. CDR3 in amino acids: CASSPGGTLTDTQYF. For the CDR3, the DNA is TGTGCCAGCAGTCCTGGCGGGACTCTCACAGATACGCAGTATTTT.

The chain has TRBV2 and TRBJ2-7, with 10 bases fitting TRBD1. The CDR3 length is 15 residues. Germline V gives CDR1 SNHLY, CDR2 FYNNEI. J lost 7 bases, V lost 5 bases, and 11 bases had no gene match. The CDR3 reads CASSWDRGQPGEQYF. The DNA for the CDR3 is TGTGCCAGCAGTTGGGACAGGGGCCAGCCGGGGGAGCAGTACTTC.

This clone was seen a handful of times. The chain recombines TRBV5-1 with TRBJ1-2; no reliable D call. The CDR3 sequence is 13 residues long. V was shortened by 8 bases and J by 0 bases, with 11 bases between the two germline ends. Germline V gives CDR1 SGHRS, CDR2 YFSETQ. In DNA form, the CDR3 reads TGCGCCAGTTCCCCGGCAGCTAACTATGGCTACACCTTC. This gives the protein CASSPAANYGYTF. The full variable domain, completed using reference TRBV5-1 and TRBJ1-2, is KAGVTQTPRYLIKTRGQQVTLSCSPISGHRSVSWYQQTPGQGLQFLFEYFSETQRNKGNFPGRFSGRQFSNSRSEMNVSTLELGDSALYLCASSPAANYGYTFGSGTRLTVV.

This chain links TRBV10-2 with TRBJ2-1; 9 bases match TRBD2. Germline assignment: CDR1 WSHSY and CDR2 SAAADI. With V trimmed by 3 bases and J by 4 bases, 4 bases remained unmatched. This CDR3 region has 15 residues. The CDR3 DNA is TGCGCCAGCAGTGAAGGGCGGGGGGGATACAATGAGCAGTTCTTC. Its translation is CASSEGRGGYNEQFF.